This T cell receptor beta chain emerged from a study of cytotoxic CD8 clonotypes in ibrutinib-treated CLL (dated by TCRdb to about 2021). For the study in its entirety: The cohort included some 14 treatment-naive and some twelve relapsed/refractory patients; under 18 were IGHV unmutated. Cryopreserved peripheral blood mononuclear cells were collected at three points: before therapy, at response, and at either sustained remission or disease progression. All remission and progressive disease samples were collected while patients were still receiving ibrutinib. Response samples were obtained after a median of approximately 12 months of treatment, with a range of roughly 6 to 40 months. An average of 255,043 productive templates and approximately 91,000 productive rearrangements was obtained per sample. Responses were partial in 24 patients and complete in 2; after median approximately 5.5 years follow-up, about 14 stayed in remission and about twelve progressed. Of the approximately 86 participants in the trial, about two dozen had longitudinal samples available. Study-wide conclusions, independent of this receptor: Baseline clonality was found to be higher than that of age-matched healthy donors and was strongly correlated with circulating CD8+ T-cell counts. At ibrutinib response clonality went up, during sustained remission it held steady, and at progression it dropped back toward baseline. Sampling times were not matched between patients in sustained remission and patients whose disease was progressing, and lymph node repertoires were not examined. Public clonotypes were rare and either shrank or stayed stable during treatment, and the rise in clonality at ibrutinib response reflected expansion of private clonotypes.

A MiSeq instrument was used for deep resolution sequencing, which targeted depths ranging from 1 in 1 million up to 1 in 200,000 T cells, with coverage averaging 10x for each clonotype. The immunoSEQ hsTCRB Kit was used to generate the TCR beta libraries. The authors processed their data as follows. ImmunoSEQ Data Assistant and ImmunoSEQ Analyzer were used for data analysis, and V, D and J genes were assigned according to IMGT definitions. Clonality, which ranges from 0 to 1, was calculated as one minus the normalized Shannon entropy of productive rearrangement frequencies. Only overrepresented clonotypes making up at least 0.05% of each patient's repertoire were included in the public clonotype analysis. About a dozen age-matched healthy donor repertoires from immuneACCESS were used as controls for clonality. TCRdb re-hosts the immuneACCESS table, in-frame sequences only. Its copies lack some clones; in the studies checked, an unresolved V gene accounts for under half of them, and the cause for the rest is not known. The D gene and trimming were derived from the DNA, and the V and J assignments and clone size from that table. In this sample the table shows tens of thousands of clones, more than 70% of which occur a single time. The ten top clones hold roughly 7.5% of the sample.

Taken from cysteine to phenylalanine, the CDR3 has 15 residues. CDR3 DNA only is kept here, 45 bases in frame from base 1. Germline trimming amounts to 2 bases on V and 4 bases on J, with 4 as the count of junction bases outside the gene matches. The germline V gene provides CDR1 MNHEY and CDR2 SVGAGI. In the paper's terms, the time point label means: progressive disease on ibrutinib. Approximately 2 micrograms of genomic DNA were extracted from cryopreserved PBMCs for TCR beta library preparation. Longitudinal blood samples from CLL patients on ibrutinib monotherapy were analyzed using high-throughput TCR beta sequencing. The patients were enrolled in a single-center, open-label phase 2 trial of ibrutinib monotherapy. The table lists this clone with a count of one. Its antigen specificity is not known. Per-nucleotide qualities are absent, and no much larger clonotype sits a single base away.

The sample consisted of PBMCs, taken at disease progression, from a patient treated with ibrutinib. The chain joins TRBV6-5 to TRBJ2-7; the central 11 bases match TRBD1. The source is a human donor with chronic lymphocytic leukemia. The DNA sequence is TGTGCCAGCAGTTACACCGGACAGGGGGCTTACGAGCAGTACTTC. It codes for CASSYTGQGAYEQYF.